This record looks at one T cell receptor (beta chain) sequence and its context. This clone was observed a handful of times. This receptor's antigen is unknown. No base-level quality is on record; no much larger clone is a single base apart. The V end loses 5 bases and the J end loses 0 bases, and a stretch of 14 bases separates them. The CDR3 covers 15 residues, taking in both the cysteine and the phenylalanine. The read is trimmed to its CDR3 DNA, 45 bases read in frame from base 1. The germline V gene supplies CDR1 MNHEY and CDR2 SVGEGT. The source of the sample is a study of T cell repertoires in MIS-A myocarditis (dated by TCRdb to the early 2020s). The QIAamp DNA FFPE kit was used to extract genomic DNA from formalin-fixed paraffin-embedded autopsy tissue. The immunoSEQ bias-controlled multiplex PCR was used to amplify TCRbeta CDR3 regions, which were then sequenced at high throughput. The authors' pipeline ran thus. CDR3 sequences were collapsed and filtered with the immunoSEQ vendor pipeline, and the abundance and frequency of each unique TCRbeta CDR3 were thereby quantified. Dominant CDR3 amino acid sequences were clustered with SARS-CoV-2-specific ImmuneCODE TCRbeta sequences by CD-HIT at a 90% global sequence identity threshold. Clones at frequencies from 0.1 to 1 were categorized as hyperexpanded, and clones at frequencies from 0.01 to 0.1 were categorized as large. CDR3 amino acid sequences and V and J gene assignments of dominant clones were confirmed with MiXCR. The R stringdist package was used to calculate Levenshtein distances between the patient clonotypes and the ImmuneCODE hits. Imported from immuneACCESS, the table was reduced by TCRdb to in-frame sequences with V and J called. These copies leave out some clones; in studies compared against another copy, an unresolved V gene accounts for under half, and the cause of the remainder is not known. V and J calls and clone size are given by that table; D and trimming were obtained from the DNA. The sample has 13,000 to 15,000 clones on record, roughly 74% of them singletons. The ten largest clonotypes hold about 60% of the sample.

Input material: left ventricle heart tissue obtained at autopsy. This sample's cell subset or site label indicates: cardiac tissue sample (left or right ventricle, interventricular septum, or pericardium). This clonotype was sampled from a man between 18 and 29 years old with fulminant myocarditis from multisystem inflammatory syndrome in adults (MIS-A) after COVID-19. This chain is built from TRBV6-2 or TRBV6-3 and TRBJ2-7, and the D gene may be TRBD1, 7 bases matching. The CDR3: CASSHRQGLSYEQYF. DNA sequence: TGTGCCAGCAGTCATAGACAGGGACTCTCCTACGAGCAGTACTTC.